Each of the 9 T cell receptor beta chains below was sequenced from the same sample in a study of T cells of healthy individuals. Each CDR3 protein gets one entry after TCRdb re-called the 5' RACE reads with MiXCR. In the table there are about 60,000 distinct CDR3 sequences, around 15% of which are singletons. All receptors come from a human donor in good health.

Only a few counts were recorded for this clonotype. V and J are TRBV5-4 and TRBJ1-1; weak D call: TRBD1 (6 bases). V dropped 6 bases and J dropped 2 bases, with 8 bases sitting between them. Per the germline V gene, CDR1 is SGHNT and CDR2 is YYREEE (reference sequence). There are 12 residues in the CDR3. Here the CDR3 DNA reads TGTGCCAGCACGGGGACAAACACTGAAGCTTTCTTT. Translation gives CASTGTNTEAFF.

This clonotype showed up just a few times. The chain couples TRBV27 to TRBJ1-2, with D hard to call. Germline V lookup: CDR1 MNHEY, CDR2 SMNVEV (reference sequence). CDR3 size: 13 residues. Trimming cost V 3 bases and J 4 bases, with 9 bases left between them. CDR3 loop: CASSFAGLYGYTF. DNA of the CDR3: TGTGCCAGCAGTTTCGCAGGCCTCTATGGCTACACCTTC.

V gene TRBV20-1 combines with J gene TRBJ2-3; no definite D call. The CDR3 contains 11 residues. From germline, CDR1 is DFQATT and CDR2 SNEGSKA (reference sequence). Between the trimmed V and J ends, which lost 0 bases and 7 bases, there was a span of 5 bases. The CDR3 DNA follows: TGCAGTGCTAGAGATCAGAATACGCAGTATTTT. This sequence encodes CSARDQNTQYF.

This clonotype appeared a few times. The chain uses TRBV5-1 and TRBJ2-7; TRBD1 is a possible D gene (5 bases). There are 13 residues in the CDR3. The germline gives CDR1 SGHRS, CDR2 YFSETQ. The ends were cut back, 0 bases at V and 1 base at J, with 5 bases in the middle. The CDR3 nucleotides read TGCGCCAGCAGCTTGGACAGGTCCTACGAGCAGTACTTC. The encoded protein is CASSLDRSYEQYF.

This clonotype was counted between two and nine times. CDR3 region: CASSLSPEITGELFF. CDR3 nucleotide sequence: TGCGCCAGCAGCTTGAGTCCGGAAATCACCGGGGAGCTGTTTTTT. This chain uses TRBV5-1 with TRBJ2-2; unclear D gene. In germline, CDR1 is SGHRS, CDR2 YFSETQ. The CDR3 sequence is 15 residues long. V was trimmed by 1 base and J by 4 bases, leaving 11 bases between them.

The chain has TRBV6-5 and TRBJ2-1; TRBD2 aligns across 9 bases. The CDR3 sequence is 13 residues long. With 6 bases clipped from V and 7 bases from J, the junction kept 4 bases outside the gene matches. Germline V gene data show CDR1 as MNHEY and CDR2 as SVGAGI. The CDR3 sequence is CASSRTSVNEQFF. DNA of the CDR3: TGTGCCAGCAGCCGGACTAGCGTGAATGAGCAGTTCTTC.

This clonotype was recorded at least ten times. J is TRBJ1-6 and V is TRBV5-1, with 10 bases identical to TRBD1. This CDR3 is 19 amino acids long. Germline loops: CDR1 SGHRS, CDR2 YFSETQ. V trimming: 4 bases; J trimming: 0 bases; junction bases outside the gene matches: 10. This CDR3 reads CASSPTGGASSSYNSPLHF. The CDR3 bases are TGCGCCAGCAGCCCGACAGGGGGCGCTTCGAGCTCCTATAATTCACCCCTCCACTTT.

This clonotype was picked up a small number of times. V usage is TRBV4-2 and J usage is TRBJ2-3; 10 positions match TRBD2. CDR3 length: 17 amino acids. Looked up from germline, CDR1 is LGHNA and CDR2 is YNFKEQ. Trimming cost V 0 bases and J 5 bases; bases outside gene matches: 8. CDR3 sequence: CASSQDVSGGAGDTQYF. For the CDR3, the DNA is TGTGCCAGCAGCCAAGACGTAAGCGGGGGGGCCGGAGATACGCAGTATTTT.

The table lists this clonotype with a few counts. CDR3 in amino acids: CASTWTANTEAFF. The CDR3 DNA sequence: TGTGCCAGCACCTGGACAGCGAACACTGAAGCTTTCTTT. This chain joins TRBV2 and TRBJ1-1, with TRBD1 as a possible D gene (6 bases). This CDR3 contains 13 residues. CDR1 SNHLY and CDR2 FYNNEI come from the germline V gene. V lost 7 bases and J lost 1, with 10 bases in between.